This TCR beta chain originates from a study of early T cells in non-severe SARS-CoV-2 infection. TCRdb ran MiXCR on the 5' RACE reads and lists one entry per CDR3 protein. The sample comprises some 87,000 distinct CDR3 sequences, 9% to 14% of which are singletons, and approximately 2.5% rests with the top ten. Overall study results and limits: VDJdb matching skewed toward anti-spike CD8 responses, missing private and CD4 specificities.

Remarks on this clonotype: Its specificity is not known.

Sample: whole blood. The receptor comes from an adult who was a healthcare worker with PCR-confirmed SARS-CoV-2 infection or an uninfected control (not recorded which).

In nucleotides, the CDR3 is TGTGCCAGCAGCGAAGGGGGGACTAGCCAGTACGAGCAGTACTTC. Translation gives CASSEGGTSQYEQYF. The chain combines TRBV9 with TRBJ2-7, with 9 nucleotides matching TRBD2. CDR1 is SGDLS and CDR2 is YYNGEE in the germline V gene. The ends lost 3 bases at V and 4 bases at J; junction bases unmatched: 8. The CDR3 runs to 15 residues.